The rows below give T cell receptor beta chains drawn from one sample of a study of regulatory T cells in long-lasting Graves disease. TCRdb used MiXCR to reprocess the multiplex PCR reads, holding one entry per CDR3 protein. The sample lists around 450,000 distinct CDR3 sequences, approximately 21% occurring once. The sample here was peripheral blood mononuclear cells (PBMCs), taken when the disease was refractory, from a patient treated with antithyroid drugs. The receptor set was obtained from a female donor with Graves disease. Both conserved end residues are part of each CDR3. D genes are given only for firm matches. A clone size is listed for some rows: how often the clone was seen (once, few, many), or a class if it is expanded.

V	size	D	J	CDR3	DNA
TRBV15	few	TRBD2	TRBJ2-2	CATSGRLNGELFF	TGTGCCACTAGCGGGAGACTTAACGGGGAGCTGTTTTTT
TRBV28	many	.	TRBJ1-1	CASSLTPRVVNTEAFF	TGTGCCAGCAGTTTAACCCCCCGCGTAGTGAACACTGAAGCTTTCTTT
TRBV7-6	.	.	TRBJ1-4	CASGWAEKLFF	TGTGCCAGTGGGTGGGCTGAAAAACTGTTTTTT
TRBV18	.	TRBD2	TRBJ2-7	CASSPYSGTSSYEQYF	TGTGCCAGCTCACCATATTCCGGGACTAGTTCTTACGAGCAGTACTTC
TRBV29-1	many	TRBD1	TRBJ2-5	CSVVPTGGKTQYF	TGCAGCGTCGTTCCGACAGGGGGCAAGACCCAGTACTTC
TRBV28	.	TRBD2	TRBJ2-7	CASSFEREGPYEQYF	TGTGCCAGCAGTTTTGAACGGGAGGGACCTTACGAGCAGTACTTC
TRBV28	.	TRBD2	TRBJ2-3	CASSPRTSGGADTQYF	TGTGCCAGCAGCCCCAGGACTAGCGGGGGGGCGGATACGCAGTATTTT
TRBV7-2	many	.	TRBJ2-5	CAGGYQETQYF	TGTGCCGGGGGGTACCAAGAGACCCAGTACTTC
TRBV7-2	many	.	TRBJ1-4	CASSLVGEKLFF	TGTGCCAGCAGCTTAGTAGGAGAAAAACTGTTTTTT
TRBV19	many	.	TRBJ1-2	CASSVFGERYGYTF	TGTGCCAGTAGTGTTTTCGGGGAGAGGTATGGCTACACCTTC
TRBV7-2	.	TRBD2	TRBJ2-7	CASSLEAGGPSPYEQYF	TGTGCCAGCAGCTTAGAAGCGGGAGGGCCGTCTCCCTACGAGCAGTACTTC
TRBV2	many	TRBD1	TRBJ1-5	CASRRQGVSNQPQHF	TGTGCCAGCAGACGACAGGGGGTCAGCAATCAGCCCCAGCATTTT
TRBV3-1	.	TRBD1	TRBJ2-5	CASSHSARGRMETQYF	TGTGCCAGCAGCCACTCGGCAAGGGGGCGCATGGAGACCCAGTACTTC
TRBV7-9	few	.	TRBJ2-3	CASVSWRASTDTQYF	TGTGCCAGCGTATCATGGCGGGCTAGCACAGATACGCAGTATTTT
TRBV12-3/TRBV12-4	many	.	TRBJ1-6	CASSSLLTRHNSPLHF	TGTGCCAGCAGTTCCCTACTGACACGCCATAATTCACCCCTCCACTTT
TRBV10-3	.	TRBD2	TRBJ2-3	CATKLAGSTDTQYF	TGTGCCACTAAACTAGCGGGAAGCACAGATACGCAGTATTTT
TRBV5-1	.	TRBD1	TRBJ2-5	CASSERDRGSETQYF	TGCGCCAGCAGCGAACGGGACAGGGGGTCAGAGACCCAGTACTTC
TRBV28	many	TRBD1	TRBJ1-2	CASSPRSGQFYGYTF	TGTGCCAGCAGTCCGCGGTCGGGACAGTTCTATGGCTACACCTTC
TRBV20-1	few	.	TRBJ2-5	CSASVPSGAGLIETQYF	TGCAGTGCTAGTGTTCCTAGTGGGGCGGGCCTAATAGAGACCCAGTACTTC
TRBV10-2	.	TRBD2	TRBJ2-7	CASIGLADRYEQYF	TGCGCCAGCATAGGACTAGCGGACCGATACGAGCAGTACTTC
TRBV28	many	.	TRBJ1-1	CASSLPSWGIIAEAFF	TGTGCCAGCAGTTTACCAAGCTGGGGCATCATTGCTGAAGCTTTCTTT
TRBV28	many	.	TRBJ1-5	CASSLVSWGNQPQHF	TGTGCCAGCAGTTTAGTGTCTTGGGGGAATCAGCCCCAGCATTTT
TRBV28	few	.	TRBJ1-4	CASREGEGNEKLFF	TGTGCCAGCAGGGAGGGAGAGGGTAATGAAAAACTGTTTTTT
TRBV5-1	few	.	TRBJ1-6	CASSLLGSSNSPLHF	TGCGCCAGCAGCTTGCTAGGCAGTTCCAATTCACCCCTCCACTTT
TRBV12-3/TRBV12-4	many	TRBD1	TRBJ2-2	CACGQGGGGELFF	TGTGCCTGCGGACAGGGGGGTGGAGGGGAGCTGTTTTTT
TRBV6-1	.	.	TRBJ2-2	CACTGNTGELFF	TGTGCCTGTACAGGGAACACCGGGGAGCTGTTTTTT
TRBV29-1	many	TRBD2	TRBJ2-7	CSVGGKTSDNYEQYF	TGCAGCGTGGGGGGGAAAACTAGCGACAACTACGAGCAGTACTTC
TRBV12-3/TRBV12-4	many	.	TRBJ1-6	CASNTRGGRNYNSPLHF	TGTGCCAGCAACACCCGGGGAGGGAGAAACTATAATTCACCCCTCCACTTT
TRBV19	few	.	TRBJ1-1	CASSIYGRWTEAFF	TGTGCCAGTAGTATATATGGGAGGTGGACTGAAGCTTTCTTT
TRBV6-1	few	TRBD1	TRBJ1-2	CASSDKGTGVGGYTF	TGTGCCAGCAGTGACAAGGGCACAGGGGTGGGTGGCTACACCTTC
TRBV24-1	.	.	TRBJ2-1	CATSDFTSNEQFF	TGTGCCACCAGTGATTTTACTTCTAATGAGCAGTTCTTC
TRBV19	few	.	TRBJ1-5	CASSFLLGQPQHF	TGTGCCAGTAGTTTCCTTTTGGGGCAGCCCCAGCATTTT
TRBV7-2	.	TRBD2	TRBJ2-5	CASSPRLAGGPGQETQYF	TGTGCCAGCAGCCCCCGACTAGCGGGAGGGCCCGGTCAAGAGACCCAGTACTTC
TRBV20-1	many	.	TRBJ1-5	CSARGYGNQPQHF	TGCAGTGCTAGAGGGTATGGGAATCAGCCCCAGCATTTT
TRBV14	many	TRBD1	TRBJ2-5	CASSQWTGGYQETQYF	TGTGCCAGCAGCCAGTGGACAGGGGGCTACCAAGAGACCCAGTACTTC
TRBV3-1	.	.	TRBJ2-2	CASSQVQWRTGELFF	TGTGCCAGCAGCCAAGTGCAGTGGAGGACCGGGGAGCTGTTTTTT
TRBV20-1	few	.	TRBJ2-7	CSVVSDGAYEQYF	TGCAGTGTAGTTTCGGACGGAGCCTACGAGCAGTACTTC
TRBV6-5	few	.	TRBJ1-2	CASSYRDTNYGYTF	TGTGCCAGCAGTTACAGGGATACTAACTATGGCTACACCTTC
TRBV6-8	.	.	TRBJ2-1	CASSYPGNIHYNEQFF	TGTGCCAGCAGTTACCCGGGCAACATACACTACAATGAGCAGTTCTTC
TRBV4-1	.	.	TRBJ2-5	CASSQTGTFETQYF	TGCGCCAGCAGCCAAACAGGGACCTTTGAGACCCAGTACTTC
TRBV3-1	few	.	TRBJ2-7	CASSQDSRGAYYEQYF	TGTGCCAGCAGCCAAGACTCCAGGGGGGCTTATTACGAGCAGTACTTC
TRBV28	many	.	TRBJ1-1	CASSDRMNTEAFF	TGTGCCAGCAGCGACAGAATGAACACTGAAGCTTTCTTT
TRBV7-3	.	TRBD1	TRBJ2-2	CASSPRTGGFSGELFF	TGTGCCAGCAGCCCGAGGACAGGGGGCTTTTCCGGGGAGCTGTTTTTT
TRBV28	.	.	TRBJ2-3	CASSFDSGGTQYF	TGTGCCAGCAGTTTTGACAGCGGAGGTACGCAGTATTTT
TRBV28	.	.	TRBJ1-6	CASSFYRAVNSPLHF	TGTGCCAGCAGTTTTTACCGGGCCGTTAATTCACCCCTCCACTTT
TRBV7-3	.	.	TRBJ2-2	CASSLIDPGELFF	TGTGCCAGCAGCTTAATAGATCCCGGGGAGCTGTTTTTT
TRBV12-3/TRBV12-4	many	TRBD2	TRBJ2-7	CASTFAGGTEQYF	TGTGCCAGCACCTTTGCGGGGGGCACGGAGCAGTACTTC
TRBV11-1	many	.	TRBJ2-5	CASSLRDTGETQYF	TGTGCCAGCAGTCTACGGGACACCGGAGAGACCCAGTACTTC
TRBV20-1	.	TRBD2	TRBJ2-7	CSASGGGPTYEQYF	TGCAGTGCTTCCGGGGGGGGGCCGACCTACGAGCAGTACTTC
TRBV5-1	.	TRBD1	TRBJ1-3	CASSEMGTGLRSGNTIYF	TGCGCCAGCAGCGAAATGGGGACAGGATTACGCTCTGGAAACACCATATATTTT
TRBV10-3	.	.	TRBJ2-4	CAISGPGQGDIQYF	TGTGCCATCAGTGGCCCAGGCCAGGGAGACATTCAGTACTTC
TRBV18	few	.	TRBJ2-7	CASTSGVTPYEQYF	TGTGCCAGCACTTCGGGGGTTACCCCCTACGAGCAGTACTTC
TRBV29-1	many	TRBD2	TRBJ2-7	CSVASGSYEQYF	TGCAGCGTTGCTAGCGGCTCCTACGAGCAGTACTTC